This entry lists 24 T cell receptor beta chains sequenced from one sample in a study of cytomegalovirus exposure and HLA in healthy donors. PCR employed 60 Vbeta and 13 Jbeta primers. Clones were read by immunoSEQ multiplex PCR, and TCRdb kept only the in-frame ones, dropping some. This sample has tens of thousands of clones, with roughly 76% found just once. Sequencing input: PBMCs. Every receptor here comes from a woman aged 35 to 49 in good health and CMV-seronegative.

The chain couples TRBV11-3 to TRBJ2-2; D unclear. Germline lookup yields CDR1 SGHNT and CDR2 YENEEA. CDR3 length equals 15 residues. The V gene lost 0 bases and the J gene lost 5 bases, with 10 bases spanning the gap. CDR3 in DNA: TGTGCCAGCAGCTTAGATGTAGCCGGGACCGGGGAGCTGTTTTTT. As protein: CASSLDVAGTGELFF.

This clone was detected a few times. V usage is TRBV7-2 and J usage is TRBJ2-1, with TRBD2 identical over 10 bases. The CDR3 spans 16 residues. The germline gives CDR1 SGHTA, CDR2 FQGNSA. V gave up 0 bases and J gave up 12 bases; unmatched junction bases: 11. The CDR3 bases are TGTGCCAGCAGCTTAGCGTCTAGCGGGAGCTACCCCTGGCAGTTCTTC. Its translation: CASSLASSGSYPWQFF.

The rearrangement joins TRBV28 to TRBJ1-4; no definite D call. Germline V gives CDR1 MDHEN, CDR2 SYDVKM. This CDR3 has 14 residues. V dropped 7 bases and J dropped 8 bases, with 17 bases sitting between them. The CDR3 here is CASTPSRRYEKLFF. The DNA of the CDR3 is TGTGCCAGCACCCCCTCGCGGCGCTACGAAAAACTGTTTTTT.

The V and J genes are TRBV5-1 and TRBJ2-7, with a tentative D call TRBD1 (5 bases). The CDR3 consists of 16 residues. The V and J ends lost 2 bases and 1 base respectively, with 16 bases between them. CDR1 and CDR2 (germline): SGHRS, YFSETQ. CDR3 residues: CASSFGWGPSSYEQYF. CDR3 nucleotide sequence: TGCGCCAGCAGCTTTGGGTGGGGCCCATCTTCCTACGAGCAGTACTTC.

This chain uses TRBV6-5 with TRBJ2-7; the D gene is possibly TRBD1 (5 bases). This CDR3 has 14 amino acids. Trimming cost V 2 bases and J 2 bases, with 10 bases left between them. From germline, CDR1 is MNHEY and CDR2 SVGAGI. The CDR3 is CASSYRQGPYEQYF. CDR3 sequence (DNA): TGTGCCAGCAGTTACAGGCAGGGTCCCTACGAGCAGTACTTC.

The chain combines TRBV4-3 with TRBJ1-2, with 8 bases identical to TRBD1. V lost 2 bases to trimming and J lost 6 bases; unmatched junction nucleotides: 11. Germline loops: CDR1 LGHNA, CDR2 YSLEER. This CDR3 region has 16 residues. The CDR3 protein is CASSQRGGRGPDGYTF. CDR3 bases: TGCGCCAGCAGCCAAAGGGGGGGCAGGGGGCCGGATGGCTACACCTTC.

The V call is TRBV2, the J call TRBJ1-2; TRBD1 matches at 8 bases. This CDR3 has 13 amino acids. Losses at the gene ends were 4 bases for V and 3 bases for J; bases not matched to a gene: 1. Germline V gene lookup returns CDR1 SNHLY and CDR2 FYNNEI. CDR3 in amino acids: CASSAGQDYGYTF. Written as DNA, the CDR3 is TGTGCCAGCAGTGCGGGACAGGACTATGGCTACACCTTC.

There are a few counts of this clone. The chain carries TRBV19 and TRBJ2-7; perhaps TRBD2 as D (6 bases). Trimming left V 6 bases short and J 2 bases short, with 17 bases between. The CDR3 length is 15 residues. Germline lookup yields CDR1 LNHDA and CDR2 SQIVND (reference sequence). In DNA form, the CDR3 reads TGTGCCAGTAGCCAGCCCCAGGGCGGGACCTACGAGCAGTACTTC. Translation: CASSQPQGGTYEQYF.

This chain joins TRBV4-1 and TRBJ2-1; 9 nucleotides align to TRBD2. Germline lookup yields CDR1 MGHRA and CDR2 YSYEKL. The CDR3 has 15 residues. Trimming removed 0 bases from V and 9 bases from J; junction bases left unmatched: 6. As DNA, the CDR3 is TGCGCCAGCAGCCAAGAGCGGGGGGGCATGGGTGAGCAGTTCTTC. Protein sequence: CASSQERGGMGEQFF.

The chain is built from TRBV11-2 and TRBJ1-1; D is possibly TRBD1 (6 bases). The CDR3 contains 13 residues. The V end lost 4 bases, the J end lost 5 bases, and 11 bases lay between the germline ends. Germline V gene sequence: CDR1 SGHAT, CDR2 FQNNGV. DNA of the CDR3: TGTGCCAGCAGCTCCGACAGGCGGACTGAAGCTTTCTTT. This sequence encodes CASSSDRRTEAFF.

The chain combines TRBV10-2 with TRBJ2-1, with unresolved D. CDR1 and CDR2 (germline): WSHSY, SAAADI. CDR3 length: 15 residues. Trimming shortened V by 4 bases and J by 2 bases, and 12 bases separated the two germline ends. The CDR3, as DNA: TGCGCCAGCAGTGTTGCGCATTCGGCCTACAATGAGCAGTTCTTC. Protein product: CASSVAHSAYNEQFF.

Worth noting for this clone: The same CDR3 arises from other DNA sequences in this sample as well. The chain recombines TRBV9 with TRBJ2-3; tentative D call: TRBD2 (6 bases). The V and J ends lost 4 bases and 6 bases respectively, with 6 bases between them. The germline gives CDR1 SGDLS, CDR2 YYNGEE. This CDR3 is 11 amino acids long. CDR3 amino acids: CASSRGDTQYF. CDR3 nucleotides: TGTGCCAGCAGCCGGGGGGATACGCAGTATTTT.

This clone has just a few counts. CDR3 bases: TGTGCCAGCAGTTATAGCGGGAGACTCACAGATACGCAGTATTTT. The encoded protein is CASSYSGRLTDTQYF. The rearrangement uses TRBV5-4 and TRBJ2-3; 9 positions match TRBD2. The CDR3 sequence is 15 residues long. The ends lost 5 bases at V and 2 bases at J; junction bases unmatched: 6. In germline, CDR1 is SGHNT, CDR2 YYREEE (reference sequence).

This clone has a handful of counts. The chain couples TRBV5-4 to TRBJ2-7, with TRBD1 identical over 7 bases. This CDR3 contains 15 residues. Germline CDR1 SGHNT, CDR2 YYREEE (reference sequence). The V gene end was trimmed by 0 bases and the J gene end by 6 bases; junction bases not matched to a gene: 9. The CDR3 protein is CASSLAPGQYIEQYF. The CDR3 nucleotides read TGTGCCAGCAGCTTGGCACCGGGACAGTATATCGAGCAGTACTTC.

DNA of the CDR3: TGTGCCACAGCTAGAACAGATACGCAGTATTTT. It encodes CATARTDTQYF. The V and J genes are TRBV19 and TRBJ2-3; no definite D call. The length of the CDR3 is 11 residues. Deletions cut 10 bases from V and 3 bases from J, with 8 bases between. Germline-derived CDR1 and CDR2 are LNHDA and SQIVND (reference sequence).

V usage is TRBV7-2 and J usage is TRBJ2-3, with TRBD2 matching over 13 bases. Germline assignment: CDR1 SGHTA and CDR2 FQGNSA. V was pared by 4 bases and J by 1 base, with 5 bases of the junction left unmatched. The CDR3 is 17 amino acids. The CDR3 DNA follows: TGTGCCAGCAGCTCCGGACTAGCGGGAGCCCGCACAGATACGCAGTATTTT. Translation gives CASSSGLAGARTDTQYF.

This clone was detected only once. This sequence joins TRBV10-3 and TRBJ2-1; 7 bases are a match to TRBD2. This CDR3 spans 14 amino acids. V was clipped by 6 bases and J by 5 bases; unmatched bases: 7. CDR1 and CDR2 (germline): ENHRY, SYGVKD. This CDR3 reads CAISLDLADNEQFF. DNA for the CDR3: TGTGCCATCAGCCTGGATCTAGCGGACAATGAGCAGTTCTTC.

This clone was detected only a few times. One junction end does not reproduce the germline sequence, and a read error may be involved. The chain has TRBV7-9 and TRBJ2-3; D ambiguous. The CDR3 is 12 amino acids. Germline V gene sequence: CDR1 SEHNR, CDR2 FQNEAQ (reference sequence). In nucleotides, the CDR3 is TGTTCCAGCAGCTTGCATCAGTATACGCAGTATTTT. Translated, it gives CSSSLHQYTQYF.

The genes are TRBV21-1 and TRBJ2-1; TRBD2 was called by the table and not checked on the DNA. TRBV21-1 is given as a pseudogene. The CDR3 contains 10 residues. CDR3 amino acids: CASSKRLKFF. The CDR3, as DNA: TGTGCCAGCAGCAAGAGGCTCAAGTTCTTC.

The chain combines TRBV7-2 with TRBJ2-5; tentative D call: TRBD2 (6 bases). Germline V gene data show CDR1 as SGHTA and CDR2 as FQGNSA. V was shortened by 5 bases and J by 5 bases, with 15 bases between the two germline ends. The CDR3 runs to 14 residues. The DNA for the CDR3 is TGTGCCAGCAGCCCGCTGGGTGGGAGGGAGACCCAGTACTTC. This translates into CASSPLGGRETQYF.

The J gene is TRBJ1-2, the V gene TRBV2; a possible D gene is TRBD1 (6 bases). The germline CDR1 and CDR2 sequences are SNHLY and FYNNEI. Trimming removed 2 bases at V and 6 bases at J, with 19 bases between. The CDR3 has 16 amino acids. CDR3 sequence: CASSENFEGVLDGYTF. Here the CDR3 DNA reads TGTGCCAGCAGTGAAAATTTTGAGGGGGTGTTGGATGGCTACACCTTC. The variable domain in full, completed from reference TRBV2 and TRBJ1-2, reads EPEVTQTPSHQVTQMGQEVILRCVPISNHLYFYWYRQILGQKVEFLVSFYNNEISEKSEIFDDQFSVERPDGSNFTLKIRSTKLEDSAMYFCASSENFEGVLDGYTFGSGTRLTVV.

J is TRBJ2-7 and V is TRBV4-2, with a tentative D call TRBD2 (6 bases). Germline V lookup: CDR1 LGHNA, CDR2 YNFKEQ. V was pared by 3 bases and J by 2 bases, with 23 bases between. CDR3 size: 18 residues. CDR3 DNA: TGTGCCAGCAGCCACCGCCAACCCGGGACTTCAACCGCCTACGAGCAGTACTTC. Protein: CASSHRQPGTSTAYEQYF.

This clone was recorded a few times. This chain uses TRBV6-6 with TRBJ2-2; 8 bases line up with TRBD2. There are 16 residues in the CDR3. The V gene end was trimmed by 4 bases and the J gene end by 0 bases; junction bases not matched to a gene: 4. Per the germline V gene, CDR1 is MNHNY and CDR2 is SVGAGI (reference sequence). Written as DNA, the CDR3 is TGTGCCAGCAGTTTTCTCGGGGGGGCGAACACCGGGGAGCTGTTTTTT. It is translated as CASSFLGGANTGELFF.

This chain uses TRBV7-3 with TRBJ2-1; 9 nucleotides align to TRBD1. The CDR3 runs 14 residues. Germline V gives CDR1 SGHTA, CDR2 FQGTGA. J gave up 9 bases and V 5 bases, and 8 bases lay outside the gene matches. CDR3 bases: TGTGCCAGCAGCATCAACAGGGGGCAGAGTGAGCAGTTCTTC. Protein sequence: CASSINRGQSEQFF.